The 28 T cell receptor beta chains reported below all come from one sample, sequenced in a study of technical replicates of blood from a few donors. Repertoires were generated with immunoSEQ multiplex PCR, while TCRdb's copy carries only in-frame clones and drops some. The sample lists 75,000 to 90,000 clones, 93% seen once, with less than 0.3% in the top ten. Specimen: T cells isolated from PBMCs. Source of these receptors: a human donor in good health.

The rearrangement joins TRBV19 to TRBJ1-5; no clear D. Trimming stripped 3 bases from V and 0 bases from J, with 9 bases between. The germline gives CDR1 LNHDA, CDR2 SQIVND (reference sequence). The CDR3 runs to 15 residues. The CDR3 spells CASSISGNSNQPQHF. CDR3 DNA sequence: TGTGCCAGTAGTATCTCCGGGAATAGCAATCAGCCCCAGCATTTT.

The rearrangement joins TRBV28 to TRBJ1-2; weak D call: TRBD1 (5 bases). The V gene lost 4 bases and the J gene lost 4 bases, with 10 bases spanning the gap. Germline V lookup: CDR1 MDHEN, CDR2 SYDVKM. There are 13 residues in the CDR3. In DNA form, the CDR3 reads TGTGCCAGCAGTTGGGGGGTATCCTATGGCTACACCTTC. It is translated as CASSWGVSYGYTF.

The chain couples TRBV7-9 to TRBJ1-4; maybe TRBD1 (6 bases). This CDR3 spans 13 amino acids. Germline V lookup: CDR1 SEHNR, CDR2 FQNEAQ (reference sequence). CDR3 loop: CLVGQGTNEKLFF. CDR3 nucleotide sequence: TGTCTTGTGGGCCAGGGGACAAATGAAAAACTGTTTTTT.

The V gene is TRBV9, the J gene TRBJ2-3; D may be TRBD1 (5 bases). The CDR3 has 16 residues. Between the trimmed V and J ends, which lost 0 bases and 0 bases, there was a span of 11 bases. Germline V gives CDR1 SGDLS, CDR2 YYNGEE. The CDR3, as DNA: TGTGCCAGCAGCGTAGCGGACACCCCTAGCACAGATACGCAGTATTTT. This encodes CASSVADTPSTDTQYF.

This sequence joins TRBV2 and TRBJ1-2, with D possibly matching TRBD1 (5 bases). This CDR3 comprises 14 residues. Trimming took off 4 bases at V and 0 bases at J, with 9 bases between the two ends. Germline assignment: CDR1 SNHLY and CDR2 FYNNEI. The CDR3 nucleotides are TGTGCCAGCAGTGGGGGGGTATCTAACTATGGCTACACCTTC. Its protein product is CASSGGVSNYGYTF.

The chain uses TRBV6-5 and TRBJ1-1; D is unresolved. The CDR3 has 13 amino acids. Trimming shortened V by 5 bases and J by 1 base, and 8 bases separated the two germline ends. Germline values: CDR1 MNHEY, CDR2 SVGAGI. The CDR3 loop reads CASSRSGNTEAFF. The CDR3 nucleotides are TGTGCCAGCAGTCGTTCCGGGAACACTGAAGCTTTCTTT.

The CDR3 region has the DNA TGTGCCAGCAGCGAAACCGGACAGGCACCCCTCCACTTT. Protein product: CASSETGQAPLHF. The rearrangement links TRBV9 to TRBJ1-6, with 7 bases identical to TRBD1. V lost 3 bases, J lost 11 bases, and 5 bases stayed unmatched. Germline values: CDR1 SGDLS, CDR2 YYNGEE. The CDR3 is made up of 13 amino acids.

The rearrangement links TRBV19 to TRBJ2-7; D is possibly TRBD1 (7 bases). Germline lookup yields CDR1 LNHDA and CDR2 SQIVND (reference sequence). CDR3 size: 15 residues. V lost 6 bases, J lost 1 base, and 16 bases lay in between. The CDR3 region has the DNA TGTGCCAGTAGAAGTGGAGGGGGCTATTCCTACGAGCAGTACTTC. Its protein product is CASRSGGGYSYEQYF.

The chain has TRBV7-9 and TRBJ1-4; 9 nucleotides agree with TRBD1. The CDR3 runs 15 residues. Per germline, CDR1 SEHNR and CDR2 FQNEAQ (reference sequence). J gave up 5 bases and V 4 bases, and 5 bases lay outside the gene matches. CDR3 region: CASSYGQGTNEKLFF. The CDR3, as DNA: TGTGCCAGCAGCTACGGACAGGGGACGAATGAAAAACTGTTTTTT.

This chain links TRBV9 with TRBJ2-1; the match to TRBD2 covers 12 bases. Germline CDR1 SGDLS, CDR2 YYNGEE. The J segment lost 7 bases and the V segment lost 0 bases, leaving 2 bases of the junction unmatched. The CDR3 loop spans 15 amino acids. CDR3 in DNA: TGTGCCAGCAGCGTAGGACTAGCGGGAGTTAATGAGCAGTTCTTC. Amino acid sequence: CASSVGLAGVNEQFF.

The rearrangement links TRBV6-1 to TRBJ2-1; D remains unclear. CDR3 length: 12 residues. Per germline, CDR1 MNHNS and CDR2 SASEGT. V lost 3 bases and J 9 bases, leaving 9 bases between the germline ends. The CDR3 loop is CASSDQLGEQFF. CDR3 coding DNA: TGTGCCAGCAGTGACCAGCTAGGTGAGCAGTTCTTC.

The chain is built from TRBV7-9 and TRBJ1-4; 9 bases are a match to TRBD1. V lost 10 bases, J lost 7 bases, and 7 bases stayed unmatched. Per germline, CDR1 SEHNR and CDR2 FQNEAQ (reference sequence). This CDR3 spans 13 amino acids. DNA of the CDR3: TGTGCCACTGACAGGGGGACTGGTGAAAAACTGTTTTTT. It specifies CATDRGTGEKLFF. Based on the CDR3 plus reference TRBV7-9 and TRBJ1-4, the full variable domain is DTGVSQNPRHKITKRGQNVTFRCDPISEHNRLYWYRQTLGQGPEFLTYFQNEAQLEKSRLLSDRFSAERPKGSFSTLEIQRTEQGDSAMYLCATDRGTGEKLFFGSGTQLSVL.

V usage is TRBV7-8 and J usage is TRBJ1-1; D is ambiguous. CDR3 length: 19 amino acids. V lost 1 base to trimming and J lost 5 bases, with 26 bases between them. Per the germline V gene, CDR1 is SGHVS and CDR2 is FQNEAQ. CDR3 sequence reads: CASSLVLGPTTLEETEAFF. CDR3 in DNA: TGTGCCAGCAGCTTAGTCTTGGGCCCGACTACCCTAGAAGAGACTGAAGCTTTCTTT.

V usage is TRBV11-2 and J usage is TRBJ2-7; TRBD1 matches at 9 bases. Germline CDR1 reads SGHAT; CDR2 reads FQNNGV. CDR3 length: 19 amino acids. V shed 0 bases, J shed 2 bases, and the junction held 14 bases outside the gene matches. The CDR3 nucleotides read TGTGCCAGCAGCTTAGAATTTCGTGGGCGACAGGGGGTGCCCTACGAGCAGTACTTC. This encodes CASSLEFRGRQGVPYEQYF.

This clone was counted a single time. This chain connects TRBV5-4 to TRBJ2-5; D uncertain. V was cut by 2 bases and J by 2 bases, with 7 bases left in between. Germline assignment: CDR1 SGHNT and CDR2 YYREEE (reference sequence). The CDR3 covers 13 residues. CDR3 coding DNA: TGTGCCAGCAGCTTAATACAGCAAGAGACCCAGTACTTC. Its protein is CASSLIQQETQYF.

In DNA, the CDR3 is TGTGCCAGCAGTCAACCCGACTGGTACACCGGGGAGCTGTTTTTT. It specifies CASSQPDWYTGELFF. The chain uses TRBV5-4 and TRBJ2-2, with no clear D. Germline CDR1 SGHNT, CDR2 YYREEE (reference sequence). This CDR3 is 15 amino acids long. Between the trimmed V and J ends, which lost 5 bases and 3 bases, there was a span of 14 bases.

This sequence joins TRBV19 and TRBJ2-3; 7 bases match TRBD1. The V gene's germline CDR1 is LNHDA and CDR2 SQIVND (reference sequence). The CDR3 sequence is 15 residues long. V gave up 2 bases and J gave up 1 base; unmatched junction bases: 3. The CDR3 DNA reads TGTGCCAGTAGTATAAACAGGGGTGGCACAGATACGCAGTATTTT. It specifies CASSINRGGTDTQYF.

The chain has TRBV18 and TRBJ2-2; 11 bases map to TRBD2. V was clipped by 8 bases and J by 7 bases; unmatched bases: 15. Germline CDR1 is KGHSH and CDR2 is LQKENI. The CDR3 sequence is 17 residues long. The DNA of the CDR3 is TGTGCCAGCACCACCTCTCGAACTAGCGGGAGCAGCGGGGAGCTGTTTTTT. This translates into CASTTSRTSGSSGELFF.

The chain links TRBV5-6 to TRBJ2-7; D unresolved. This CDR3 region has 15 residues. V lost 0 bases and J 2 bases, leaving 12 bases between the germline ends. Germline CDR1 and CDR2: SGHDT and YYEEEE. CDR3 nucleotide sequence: TGTGCCAGCAGCTTGGGGTCCCGACTCACCTACGAGCAGTACTTC. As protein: CASSLGSRLTYEQYF.

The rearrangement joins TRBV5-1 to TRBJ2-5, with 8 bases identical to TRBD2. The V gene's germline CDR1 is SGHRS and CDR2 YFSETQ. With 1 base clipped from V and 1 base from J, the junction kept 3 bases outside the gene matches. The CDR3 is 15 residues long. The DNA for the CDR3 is TGCGCCAGCAGCTTGTACGCGGGGGGCCAAGAGACCCAGTACTTC. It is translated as CASSLYAGGQETQYF.

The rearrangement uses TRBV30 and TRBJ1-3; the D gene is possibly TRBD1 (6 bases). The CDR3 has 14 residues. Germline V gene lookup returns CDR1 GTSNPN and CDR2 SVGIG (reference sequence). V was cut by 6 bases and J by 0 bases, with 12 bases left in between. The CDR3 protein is CACGGASSGNTIYF. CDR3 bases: TGTGCCTGTGGGGGGGCGAGCTCTGGAAACACCATATATTTT. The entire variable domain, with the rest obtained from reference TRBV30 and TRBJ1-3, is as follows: SQTIHQWPATLVQPVGSPLSLECTVEGTSNPNLYWYRQAAGRGLQLLFYSVGIGQISSEVPQNLSASRPQDRQFILSSKKLLLSDSGFYLCACGGASSGNTIYFGEGSWLTVV.

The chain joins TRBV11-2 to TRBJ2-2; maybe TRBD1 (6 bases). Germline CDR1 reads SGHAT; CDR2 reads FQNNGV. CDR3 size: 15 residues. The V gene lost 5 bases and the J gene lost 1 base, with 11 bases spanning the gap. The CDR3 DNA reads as TGTGCCAGCAGCCCACAGGGCCTGAACACCGGGGAGCTGTTTTTT. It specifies CASSPQGLNTGELFF. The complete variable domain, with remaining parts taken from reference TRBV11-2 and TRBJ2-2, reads EAGVAQSPRYKIIEKRQSVAFWCNPISGHATLYWYQQILGQGPKLLIQFQNNGVVDDSQLPKDRFSAERLKGVDSTLKIQPAKLEDSAVYLCASSPQGLNTGELFFGEGSRLTVL.

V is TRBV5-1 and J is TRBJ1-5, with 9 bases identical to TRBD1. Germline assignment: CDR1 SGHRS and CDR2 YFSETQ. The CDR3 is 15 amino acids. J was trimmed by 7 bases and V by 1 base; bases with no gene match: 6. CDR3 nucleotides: TGCGCCAGCAGCTTGACAGGGGGCCTGGAGCAGCCCCAGCATTTT. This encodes CASSLTGGLEQPQHF. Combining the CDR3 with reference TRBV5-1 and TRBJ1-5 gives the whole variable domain KAGVTQTPRYLIKTRGQQVTLSCSPISGHRSVSWYQQTPGQGLQFLFEYFSETQRNKGNFPGRFSGRQFSNSRSEMNVSTLELGDSALYLCASSLTGGLEQPQHFGDGTRLSIL.

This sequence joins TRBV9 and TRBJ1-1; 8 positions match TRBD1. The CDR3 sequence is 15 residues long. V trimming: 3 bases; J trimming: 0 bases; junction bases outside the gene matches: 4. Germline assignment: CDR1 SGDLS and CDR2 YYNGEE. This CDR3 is CASSGRTGLNTEAFF. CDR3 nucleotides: TGTGCCAGCAGCGGCAGGACAGGGCTGAACACTGAAGCTTTCTTT.

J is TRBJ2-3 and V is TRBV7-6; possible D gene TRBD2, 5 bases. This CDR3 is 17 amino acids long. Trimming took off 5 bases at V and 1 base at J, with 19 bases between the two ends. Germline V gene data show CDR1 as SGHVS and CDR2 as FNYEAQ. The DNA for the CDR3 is TGTGCCAGCAGCCTATACCAGAACTCCGGGGGCACAGATACGCAGTATTTT. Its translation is CASSLYQNSGGTDTQYF. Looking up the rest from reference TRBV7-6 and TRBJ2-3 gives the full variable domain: GAGVSQSPRYKVTKRGQDVALRCDPISGHVSLYWYRQALGQGPEFLTYFNYEAQQDKSGLPNDRFSAERPEGSISTLTIQRTEQRDSAMYRCASSLYQNSGGTDTQYFGPGTRLTVL.

CDR3 sequence (DNA): TGTGCCAGCAGCGTAGGTGGCGGGGCTTACAATGAGCAGTTCTTC. This encodes CASSVGGGAYNEQFF. The rearrangement uses TRBV9 and TRBJ2-1; possible D gene TRBD2, 6 bases. V gave up 0 bases and J gave up 4 bases, with 11 bases separating them. The V gene's germline CDR1 is SGDLS and CDR2 YYNGEE. The CDR3 contains 15 residues. Complete variable domain (other parts from reference TRBV9 and TRBJ2-1): DSGVTQTPKHLITATGQRVTLRCSPRSGDLSVYWYQQSLDQGLQFLIQYYNGEERAKGNILERFSAQQFPDLHSELNLSSLELGDSALYFCASSVGGGAYNEQFFGPGTRLTVL.

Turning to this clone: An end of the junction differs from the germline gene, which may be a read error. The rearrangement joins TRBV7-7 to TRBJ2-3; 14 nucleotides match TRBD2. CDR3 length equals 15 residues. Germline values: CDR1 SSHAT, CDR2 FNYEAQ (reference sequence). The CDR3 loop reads CASSETSGGADTQYF. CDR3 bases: TGTGCTAGCAGCGAGACTAGCGGGGGGGCAGATACGCAGTATTTT.

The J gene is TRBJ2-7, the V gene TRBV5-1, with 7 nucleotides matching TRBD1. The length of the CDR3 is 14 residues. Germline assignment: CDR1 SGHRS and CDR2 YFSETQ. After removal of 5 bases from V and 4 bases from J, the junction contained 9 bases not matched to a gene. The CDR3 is CASRPTGLFYEQYF. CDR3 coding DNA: TGCGCCAGCAGACCGACAGGGCTCTTTTACGAGCAGTACTTC.